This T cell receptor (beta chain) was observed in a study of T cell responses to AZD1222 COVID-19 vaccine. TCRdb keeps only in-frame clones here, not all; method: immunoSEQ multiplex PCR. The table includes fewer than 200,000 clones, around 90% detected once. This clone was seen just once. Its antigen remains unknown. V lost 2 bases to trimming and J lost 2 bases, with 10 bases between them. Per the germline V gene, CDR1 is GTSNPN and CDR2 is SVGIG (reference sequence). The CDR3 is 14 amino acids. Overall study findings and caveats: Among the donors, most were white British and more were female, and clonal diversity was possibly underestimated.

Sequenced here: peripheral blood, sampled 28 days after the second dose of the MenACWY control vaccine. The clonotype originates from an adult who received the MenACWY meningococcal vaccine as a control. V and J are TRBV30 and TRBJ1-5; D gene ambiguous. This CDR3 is CAWSTGVRNQPQHF. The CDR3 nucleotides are TGTGCCTGGAGTACCGGGGTACGCAATCAGCCCCAGCATTTT.